This T cell receptor (beta chain) was captured by sequencing in a study of cytomegalovirus exposure and HLA in healthy donors. The study, taken as a whole, reports: Researchers left out some V segments, among them TRBV6-2 and TRBV6-3, as indistinguishable. Listed as cytomegalovirus-associated were 164 TCR beta chains. In a later analysis, across HLA loci, associated TCR counts were highest for DRB1, lowest for HLA-C. More clonal expansion characterized HLA-associated TCR beta chains than equally common others in a later analysis.

This CDR3 comprises 17 residues. V lost 2 bases, J lost 1 base, and 13 bases lay in between. Germline CDR1 SGHRS, CDR2 YFSETQ. About this clone itself: Its target is unknown.

PCR used 60 Vbeta primers and 13 Jbeta primers. Profiling relied on immunoSEQ multiplex PCR, and the TCRdb table lists in-frame clones only, not all of them. Here the sample table reports some 72,000 clones. The chain couples TRBV5-1 to TRBJ2-6, with a weak D call TRBD1 (6 bases). Material for sequencing was PBMCs. The clonotype originates from a man aged 35 to 55 in good health and CMV-seronegative. The CDR3 DNA reads TGCGCCAGCAGCTTAACAGGGTATCGGTCTGGGGCCAACGTCCTGACTTTC. Encoded protein: CASSLTGYRSGANVLTF. Drawing the rest from reference TRBV5-1 and TRBJ2-6, the complete variable domain is KAGVTQTPRYLIKTRGQQVTLSCSPISGHRSVSWYQQTPGQGLQFLFEYFSETQRNKGNFPGRFSGRQFSNSRSEMNVSTLELGDSALYLCASSLTGYRSGANVLTFGAGSRLTVL.